These T cell receptor beta chains were read from a single sample in a study of response to subunit inactivated influenza vaccine. A single record per CDR3 protein comes from TCRdb applying MiXCR to the RT-PCR reads. The repertoire includes hundreds of thousands of distinct CDR3 sequences, 11% to 15% of them detected once, and 6% to 9.5% sits in the top ten. This sample comprised PBMCs from blood, obtained approximately 15 days before vaccination. The receptors shown here come from a man in his forties or fifties who received an inactivated influenza vaccine. CDR3s include the opening cysteine and the closing phenylalanine or tryptophan. Fields, in order: V gene, clone size, D gene, CDR3 protein. A D gene is named only where the DNA matches it firmly. A clone size is listed for some rows: how often the clone was seen (once, few, many), or a class if it is expanded.

V: TRBV20-1
size: many
D: -
CDR3: CSARGGLVYLPYEQYF

V: TRBV5-1
size: many
D: TRBD1
CDR3: CASSDRGNTGELFF

V: TRBV6-5
size: -
D: -
CDR3: CASSYPYTGELFF

V: TRBV6-2/TRBV6-3
size: few
D: TRBD1
CDR3: CASKDRGLQPQHF

V: TRBV25-1
size: few
D: -
CDR3: CASSELGRLHF

V: TRBV5-6
size: many
D: -
CDR3: CASSSTGTQETQYF

V: TRBV29-1
size: -
D: -
CDR3: CSARDPNAYEQYF

V: TRBV11-2
size: -
D: TRBD2
CDR3: CASSLRILAGGKNTGELFF

V: TRBV5-1
size: many
D: TRBD1
CDR3: CASSSGQSDFNTEAFF

V: TRBV10-3
size: many
D: -
CDR3: CAISELGTGAFF

V: TRBV28
size: -
D: TRBD2
CDR3: CASSFGLAGESGANVLTF

V: TRBV6-1
size: -
D: -
CDR3: CASRGYGAGELFF

V: TRBV5-1
size: -
D: -
CDR3: CASSLVLRGSEQYF

V: TRBV11-2
size: few
D: -
CDR3: CASSLVSGIHIQYF

V: TRBV21-1
size: -
D: -
CDR3: CASSKVYGELAKNIQYF

V: TRBV5-1
size: many
D: TRBD1
CDR3: CASSLGQGASYEQYF

V: TRBV6-1
size: -
D: -
CDR3: CASTSRRPGGPNEKLFF

V: TRBV10-3
size: once
D: TRBD1
CDR3: CAIRPGQGSNEQFF

V: TRBV20-1
size: few
D: TRBD2
CDR3: CSARSLAGDYNEQFF

V: TRBV12-3/TRBV12-4
size: few
D: TRBD1
CDR3: CASSLLGQGKYEQYF

V: TRBV20-1
size: -
D: TRBD2
CDR3: CSAIRGADTQYF

V: TRBV4-2
size: many
D: TRBD2
CDR3: CASSQGLAGGPRADTQYF

V: TRBV12-3/TRBV12-4
size: few
D: -
CDR3: CASSSAQGGKHNEQFF

V: TRBV28
size: -
D: TRBD2
CDR3: CASSLSGLAGARDTQYF

V: TRBV12-3/TRBV12-4
size: few
D: TRBD1
CDR3: CASTGTGHGYTF

V: TRBV6-4
size: -
D: TRBD2
CDR3: CASSEVSSGASQYF

V: TRBV7-2
size: many
D: -
CDR3: CASRTDHSYNEQFF

V: TRBV4-3
size: -
D: -
CDR3: CASSQDASHYGYTF

V: TRBV7-2
size: many
D: TRBD1
CDR3: CASSVRQGTNYGYTF

V: TRBV5-1
size: -
D: -
CDR3: CASSLQVEGEKLFF

V: TRBV4-2
size: -
D: TRBD2
CDR3: CASSRPGRASLNEQFF

V: TRBV5-1
size: -
D: TRBD2
CDR3: CASSLVGSGSYEQFF

V: TRBV15
size: many
D: -
CDR3: CATSEGGSNQPQHF

V: TRBV6-1
size: few
D: TRBD1
CDR3: CASSGAAGGKANEKLFF

V: TRBV7-2
size: many
D: TRBD2
CDR3: CASSSRGGPTYEQYF

V: TRBV10-3
size: -
D: -
CDR3: CAIRSGTSPLHF

V: TRBV29-1
size: -
D: -
CDR3: CSVAGASYGYTF

V: TRBV30
size: -
D: -
CDR3: CAWSVGSHALGTQYF

V: TRBV28
size: -
D: -
CDR3: CASSIRLGVYGYTF

V: TRBV20-1
size: few
D: TRBD1
CDR3: CSARVGQVKTEAFF

V: TRBV5-1
size: -
D: TRBD2
CDR3: CASSPNAGGNNEQFF

V: TRBV28
size: -
D: -
CDR3: CASSLMSSDTRGEQFF

V: TRBV18
size: few
D: -
CDR3: CASSPIKETQYF

V: TRBV29-1
size: few
D: TRBD1
CDR3: CSAVRDSTYEQYF

V: TRBV27
size: -
D: TRBD1
CDR3: CASSARQGGYEQYF

V: TRBV20-1
size: -
D: -
CDR3: CSASREVEGEQYF

V: TRBV20-1
size: -
D: -
CDR3: CSARDIGRALYNEQFF

V: TRBV4-2
size: few
D: TRBD2
CDR3: CASSQTSPNTGELFF

V: TRBV7-2
size: few
D: -
CDR3: CASSLDLSRGEAFF

V: TRBV7-2
size: -
D: TRBD2
CDR3: CASSSGGRRETQYF

V: TRBV5-1
size: few
D: -
CDR3: CASSFGDGFIWDTQYF

V: TRBV20-1
size: -
D: -
CDR3: CSAKHLRDPKTQYF

V: TRBV29-1
size: few
D: -
CDR3: CSVAAKDTQYF

V: TRBV9
size: -
D: -
CDR3: CASSVDGQTNQPQHF